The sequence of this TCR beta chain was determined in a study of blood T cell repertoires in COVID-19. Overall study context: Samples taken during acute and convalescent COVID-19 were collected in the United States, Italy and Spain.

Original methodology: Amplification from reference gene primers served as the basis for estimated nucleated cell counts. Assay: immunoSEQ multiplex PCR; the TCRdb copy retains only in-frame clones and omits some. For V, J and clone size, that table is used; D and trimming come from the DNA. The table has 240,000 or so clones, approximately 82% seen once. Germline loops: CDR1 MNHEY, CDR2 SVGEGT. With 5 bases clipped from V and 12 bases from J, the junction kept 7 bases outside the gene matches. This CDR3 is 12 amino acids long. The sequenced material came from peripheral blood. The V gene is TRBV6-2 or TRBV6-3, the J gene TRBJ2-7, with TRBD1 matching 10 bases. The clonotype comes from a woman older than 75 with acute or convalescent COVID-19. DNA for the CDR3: TGTGCCAGCAGTACCCCCCGGGACAGGGGGTACTTC. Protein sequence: CASSTPRDRGYF.